This passage covers 10 T cell receptor beta chains from one sample sequenced in a study of T-cell reconstitution after alpha-beta-depleted transplantation in children (dated by TCRdb to between 2015 and 2016). Library prep was done by PCR. Sequenced using an Illumina HiSeq 2500. Molecular barcoding was employed in the preparation of TCR libraries, with unique molecular identifiers being used to normalize TCRbeta repertoire quantification. Through fastp at Q25 and MiXCR, TCRdb rebuilt clones from the public reads, retaining in-frame beta chains. Here each entry gathers all rows of one CDR3 protein and keeps the most common genes and DNA. This sample comprises roughly 90,000 distinct CDR3 sequences, 9% to 15% of them detected only once. The top ten hold more than 11% of the sample. Sample: PBMCs from the stem cell graft donor, taken from the stem cell graft. These receptors were taken from a human donor who donated a stem cell graft to a child with inherited bone marrow failure.

The table lists this clonotype with a few counts. The chain employs TRBV12-3 or TRBV12-4 and TRBJ2-4; D might be TRBD1 (6 bases). This CDR3 has 13 amino acids. Trimming stripped 4 bases from V and 7 bases from J, with 11 bases between. The CDR3, as DNA: TGTGCCAGCAGTTGGTTGGGGGCGAACATTCAGTACTTC. This gives the protein CASSWLGANIQYF.

This clonotype was seen repeatedly, ten times or more. This chain links TRBV7-2 with TRBJ2-7; 8 bases are shared with TRBD1. The CDR3 is 16 residues long. V shed 7 bases and J 1 base; nucleotides not matched to a gene: 12. The V gene's germline CDR1 is SGHTA and CDR2 FQGNSA. For the CDR3, the DNA is TGTGCCAGCACCCGACCCGCCAGGGGGCGGTCCTACGAGCAGTACTTC. Amino acid sequence: CASTRPARGRSYEQYF.

This clonotype was counted at least ten times. The rearrangement joins TRBV7-2 to TRBJ2-2; tentative D call: TRBD2 (5 bases). V was clipped by 3 bases and J by 7 bases, with 9 bases between them. This CDR3 has 13 amino acids. Per germline, CDR1 SGHTA and CDR2 FQGNSA. CDR3 in amino acids: CASSLVRDGELFF. The CDR3, as DNA: TGTGCCAGCAGCTTGGTCCGGGACGGGGAGCTGTTTTTT.

There are many counts of this clonotype. V is TRBV15 and J is TRBJ2-2, with 13 bases aligning to TRBD2. Germline trimming cut 0 bases from V and 5 bases from J; bases unmatched to any gene: 9. The CDR3 has 19 amino acids. Germline V gene data show CDR1 as LNHNV and CDR2 as YYDKDF (reference sequence). The CDR3, as DNA: TGTGCCACCAGCAGAGACCTATACGGACTAGCGGGAGATACCGGGGAGCTGTTTTTT. It specifies CATSRDLYGLAGDTGELFF.

This clonotype was observed at least ten times. The chain has TRBV5-1 and TRBJ2-3; the D is unclear. CDR3 length: 15 amino acids. V lost 4 bases to trimming and J lost 1 base, with 13 bases between them. Germline V gene data show CDR1 as SGHRS and CDR2 as YFSETQ. The DNA for the CDR3 is TGCGCCAGCAGCCTGATCTCGCCCGGCACAGATACGCAGTATTTT. As protein: CASSLISPGTDTQYF.

V gene TRBV20-1 combines with J gene TRBJ1-1; D may be TRBD1 (5 bases). Per the germline V gene, CDR1 is DFQATT and CDR2 is SNEGSKA (reference sequence). The CDR3 runs 16 residues. V shed 0 bases and J shed 3 bases, with 17 bases lying between them. CDR3 in DNA: TGCAGTGCTAGAGATTTTGGGGGAGGGGCCCACACTGAAGCTTTCTTT. As protein: CSARDFGGGAHTEAFF.

This clonotype was counted many times. This chain links TRBV5-4 with TRBJ2-7; D is possibly TRBD2 (6 bases). CDR3 length equals 12 residues. V shed 3 bases and J shed 3 bases, with 7 bases lying between them. Germline CDR1 and CDR2: SGHNT and YYREEE (reference sequence). The CDR3 DNA is TGTGCCAGCAGCTGGGGGGACTACGAGCAGTACTTC. It specifies CASSWGDYEQYF.

V usage is TRBV28 and J usage is TRBJ1-5; 7 nucleotides align to TRBD1. Losses at the gene ends were 7 bases for V and 10 bases for J; bases not matched to a gene: 7. The germline CDR1 and CDR2 sequences are MDHEN and SYDVKM. The CDR3 contains 12 residues. The CDR3 here is CASNTRGSPQHF. The CDR3 region has the DNA TGTGCCAGCAACACCAGGGGGTCCCCCCAGCATTTT.

The CDR3 region has the DNA TGTGCCAGCAGCCAAAGCTACTACTACGAGCAGTACTTC. Encoded protein: CASSQSYYYEQYF. This sequence joins TRBV14 and TRBJ2-7, with no clear D. This CDR3 region has 13 residues. V lost 2 bases and J lost 3, with 8 bases in between. Germline V gene sequence: CDR1 SGHDN, CDR2 FVKESK.

This clonotype was counted ten times or more. The CDR3 DNA is TGTGCCAGCAGGCTGGGTGGGCGCTCCTACGAGCAGTACTTC. Protein sequence: CASRLGGRSYEQYF. This chain links TRBV27 with TRBJ2-7, with D unclear. The V gene's germline CDR1 is MNHEY and CDR2 SMNVEV (reference sequence). The CDR3 totals 14 residues. The germline V and J ends were trimmed by 6 bases and 0 bases, with 12 bases remaining between them.